Listed here are 8 T cell receptor beta chains from one sample, sequenced in a study of blood T cell repertoires in COVID-19. Sequencing was performed with immunoSEQ multiplex PCR; in TCRdb, only in-frame clones are kept and a portion is missing. Of approximately 240,000 clones listed, about 93% are singletons. Sequenced input: PBMCs or T cells enriched from blood (not recorded which). The receptor source for this set is a woman aged 18-29 years who had recovered from COVID-19.

V is TRBV24-1 and J is TRBJ1-2; the match to TRBD1 covers 8 bases. Germline CDR1 and CDR2: KGHDR and SFDVKD. The CDR3 runs 16 residues. V lost 5 bases, J lost 2 bases, and 9 bases stayed unmatched. Here the CDR3 reads CATSAPGTGANYGYTF. The CDR3 DNA sequence: TGTGCCACCAGTGCCCCCGGGACAGGAGCCAACTATGGCTACACCTTC.

The rearrangement joins TRBV7-2 to TRBJ1-1; D ambiguous. Per germline, CDR1 SGHTA and CDR2 FQGNSA. V lost 4 bases and J lost 10, with 16 bases in between. This CDR3 has 13 residues. The CDR3 here is CASSSRVPRVAFF. In nucleotides, the CDR3 is TGTGCCAGCAGCTCGAGGGTACCTCGGGTAGCTTTCTTT.

The chain has TRBV5-1 and TRBJ2-1, with 9 bases fitting TRBD2. The CDR3 is 15 residues long. Losses at the gene ends were 1 base for V and 8 bases for J; bases not matched to a gene: 7. Looked up from germline, CDR1 is SGHRS and CDR2 is YFSETQ. This CDR3 is CASSLLGLALDEQFF. The CDR3 region has the DNA TGCGCCAGCAGCTTGTTAGGACTAGCGTTGGATGAGCAGTTCTTC.

The V and J genes are TRBV10-3 and TRBJ1-2; 9 positions match TRBD1. The length of the CDR3 is 14 residues. Germline V lookup: CDR1 ENHRY, CDR2 SYGVKD. The V gene end was trimmed by 4 bases and the J gene end by 4 bases; junction bases not matched to a gene: 4. CDR3 nucleotide sequence: TGTGCCATCAGTGGACAGGGGGATTTCTATGGCTACACCTTC. This codes for CAISGQGDFYGYTF.

The rearrangement links TRBV5-1 to TRBJ2-1; TRBD2 matches at 8 bases. J was trimmed by 4 bases and V by 3 bases; bases with no gene match: 6. The CDR3 is 15 residues long. Germline assignment: CDR1 SGHRS and CDR2 YFSETQ. The CDR3 DNA is TGCGCCAGCAGCTCAGCGGGGGAAAATTACAATGAGCAGTTCTTC. As protein: CASSSAGENYNEQFF. Filled out from reference TRBV5-1 and TRBJ2-1, the complete variable domain reads KAGVTQTPRYLIKTRGQQVTLSCSPISGHRSVSWYQQTPGQGLQFLFEYFSETQRNKGNFPGRFSGRQFSNSRSEMNVSTLELGDSALYLCASSSAGENYNEQFFGPGTRLTVL.

The chain recombines TRBV18 with TRBJ1-2, with unresolved D. The germline gives CDR1 KGHSH, CDR2 LQKENI. This CDR3 region has 14 residues. Deletions cut 3 bases from V and 6 bases from J, with 14 bases between. The CDR3 DNA is TGTGCCAGCTCACCTCTGCAGGAAATCAATGGCTACACCTTC. Translating gives CASSPLQEINGYTF.

The CDR3 coding sequence is TGTGCCAGCGCCTGGAGACTGGAAAACTATGGCTACACCTTC. Translating gives CASAWRLENYGYTF. The V call is TRBV7-2, the J call TRBJ1-2, with D hard to call. This CDR3 comprises 14 residues. Per the germline V gene, CDR1 is SGHTA and CDR2 is FQGNSA. Trimming took off 8 bases at V and 2 bases at J, with 15 bases between the two ends. The full variable domain, in which reference TRBV7-2 and TRBJ1-2 provide the parts outside the CDR3, is GAGVSQSPSNKVTEKGKDVELRCDPISGHTALYWYRQSLGQGLEFLIYFQGNSAPDKSGLPSDRFSAERTGGSVSTLTIQRTQQEDSAVYLCASAWRLENYGYTFGSGTRLTVV.

V gene TRBV19 combines with J gene TRBJ1-5; maybe TRBD1 (6 bases). V lost 4 bases and J 4 bases, leaving 14 bases between the germline ends. CDR3 length equals 15 residues. CDR1 and CDR2 from the germline V gene are LNHDA and SQIVND (reference sequence). The DNA for the CDR3 is TGTGCCAGTAGTACCTTCCAGGGGCGAAATCAGCCCCAGCATTTT. Its translation is CASSTFQGRNQPQHF.